This passage covers 23 T cell receptor beta chains from one sample sequenced in a study of T-cell reconstitution after alpha-beta-depleted transplantation in children. Construction of the TCRbeta library involved unique molecular identifiers. TCRdb re-analysed the PCR reads in MiXCR, keeping a single row per CDR3 protein. The sample consists of about 240,000 distinct CDR3 sequences, 25% of them appearing once. Sequenced material: PBMCs, taken before TCRalphabeta/CD19-depleted stem cell transplant. The receptors originated from a girl aged 2 to 9 with Fanconi anemia, due to receive a stem cell transplant.

This chain uses TRBV20-1 with TRBJ1-2; D is possibly TRBD1 (5 bases). The germline CDR1 and CDR2 sequences are DFQATT and SNEGSKA (reference sequence). Trimming removed 3 bases from V and 8 bases from J, with 16 bases in between. This CDR3 comprises 13 residues. CDR3 in DNA: TGCAGTGCTAGCAAGGGGCTCGGAGACGGCTACACCTTC. Amino acids: CSASKGLGDGYTF.

Comments on this clonotype: It may be a read error: a sequence one base away is much more abundant. V gene TRBV7-2 combines with J gene TRBJ2-7, with D uncertain. CDR3 length: 11 amino acids. Trimming pared 7 bases from V and 3 bases from J, leaving 7 bases between. CDR1 SGHTA and CDR2 FQGNSA come from the germline V gene. This chain's CDR3 is CASNISYEQYF. The CDR3 DNA is TGTGCCAGCAACATAAGCTACGAGCAGTACTTC.

The CDR3 loop reads CSASTSGFNEQFF. CDR3 DNA sequence: TGCAGTGCTTCGACTAGCGGCTTCAATGAGCAGTTCTTC. The chain links TRBV20-1 to TRBJ2-1, with 9 positions matching TRBD2. CDR3 size: 13 residues. Germline V gene lookup returns CDR1 DFQATT and CDR2 SNEGSKA (reference sequence). With V trimmed by 5 bases and J by 6 bases, 5 bases remained unmatched.

The rearrangement uses TRBV12-3 or TRBV12-4 and TRBJ2-3; 9 bases fit TRBD2. The V gene end was trimmed by 6 bases and the J gene end by 8 bases; junction bases not matched to a gene: 3. This CDR3 is built from 12 residues. CDR3 region: CASRRAGGTQYF. The CDR3 bases are TGTGCCAGCAGACGAGCGGGAGGTACGCAGTATTTT.

This clonotype showed up just once. The chain uses TRBV10-3 and TRBJ2-3, with D unclear. The CDR3 loop spans 11 amino acids. Trimming took off 11 bases at V and 6 bases at J, with 12 bases between the two ends. The germline CDR1 and CDR2 sequences are ENHRY and SYGVKD. The CDR3 region is CAVSTLDTQYF. The CDR3 region has the DNA TGTGCCGTAAGTACGTTGGATACGCAGTATTTT.

This chain connects TRBV7-8 to TRBJ2-5, with 8 bases that match TRBD2. Looked up from germline, CDR1 is SGHVS and CDR2 is FQNEAQ. With 2 bases clipped from V and 5 bases from J, the junction kept 4 bases outside the gene matches. The CDR3 length is 14 residues. The CDR3 loop is CASSLFAGGETQYF. The CDR3 DNA sequence: TGTGCCAGCAGCTTATTTGCGGGGGGTGAGACCCAGTACTTC.

The sample holds many counts of this clonotype. This chain links TRBV6-5 with TRBJ2-2; maybe TRBD2 (6 bases). Trimming shortened V by 2 bases and J by 4 bases, and 14 bases separated the two germline ends. The CDR3 length is 16 residues. Germline CDR1 reads MNHEY; CDR2 reads SVGAGI. CDR3: CASSYAGRKSTGELFF. The CDR3 nucleotides are TGTGCCAGCAGTTACGCGGGGAGGAAGAGCACCGGGGAGCTGTTTTTT.

This clonotype has at least ten counts. This chain joins TRBV29-1 and TRBJ2-7; possibly TRBD2 for D (6 bases). This CDR3 has 14 residues. V lost 3 bases, J lost 7 bases, and 19 bases lay in between. Germline V gives CDR1 SQVTM, CDR2 ANQGSEA. CDR3 sequence reads: CSVEPGLSTGEQYF. DNA for the CDR3: TGCAGCGTTGAGCCGGGACTGTCCACGGGAGAGCAGTACTTC.

This clonotype was counted between two and nine times. The chain employs TRBV6-2 or TRBV6-3 and TRBJ2-1; no reliable D call. The CDR3 length is 12 residues. V was trimmed by 6 bases and J by 6 bases, leaving 9 bases between them. In germline, CDR1 is MNHEY, CDR2 SVGEGT. CDR3 protein: CASSPLFNEQFF. CDR3 nucleotides: TGTGCCAGCAGCCCTTTATTCAATGAGCAGTTCTTC.

This clonotype was detected many times. The chain joins TRBV29-1 to TRBJ2-2; 9 positions agree with TRBD2. Trimming removed 4 bases from V and 4 bases from J; junction bases left unmatched: 4. The CDR3 contains 14 residues. Germline V gene sequence: CDR1 SQVTM, CDR2 ANQGSEA. The DNA of the CDR3 is TGCAGCGTTGTAGCGGGAGATGTCACCGGGGAGCTGTTTTTT. Protein: CSVVAGDVTGELFF.

In this sample, this clonotype turned up many times. The V gene is TRBV20-1, the J gene TRBJ2-1; unclear D gene. The CDR3 is 10 residues long. CDR1 is DFQATT and CDR2 is SNEGSKA in the germline V gene (reference sequence). CDR3 coding DNA: TGCAGCGCAAGCGTCAATGAGCAGTTCTTC. It is translated as CSASVNEQFF.

This clonotype was seen ten or more times. The chain uses TRBV9 and TRBJ2-5, with 8 bases lining up with TRBD2. From germline, CDR1 is SGDLS and CDR2 YYNGEE. V shed 0 bases and J 5 bases; nucleotides not matched to a gene: 3. The CDR3 has 14 residues. The CDR3, as DNA: TGTGCCAGCAGCGTAGACGGGGGGGTGGAGACCCAGTACTTC. This sequence encodes CASSVDGGVETQYF.

The chain is built from TRBV6-5 and TRBJ1-1; 7 positions match TRBD1. The J segment lost 2 bases and the V segment lost 3 bases, leaving 6 bases of the junction unmatched. Germline V gene lookup returns CDR1 MNHEY and CDR2 SVGAGI. This CDR3 contains 15 residues. As DNA, the CDR3 is TGTGCCAGCAGTTATATGAGGGGGCGAAACACTGAAGCTTTCTTT. This gives the protein CASSYMRGRNTEAFF.

On this clonotype itself: The DNA is omitted, as the CDR3 cannot be located on it reliably, and the CDR3 follows TCRdb's listing. The chain links TRBV7-3 to TRBJ1-4; no check of the table's D call, TRBD1, against the DNA was made. Germline CDR1 reads SGHTA; CDR2 reads FQGTGA. The CDR3 length is 16 residues, termini included. The CDR3 region is CASTMHGQGEMKNCFF.

This clonotype was observed a few times. The chain uses TRBV20-1 and TRBJ2-1; a weak D match, TRBD2 (5 bases). V lost 6 bases and J 1 base, leaving 13 bases between the germline ends. The V gene's germline CDR1 is DFQATT and CDR2 SNEGSKA (reference sequence). The CDR3 has 14 residues. The CDR3 loop reads CSATRSASYNEQFF. In nucleotides, the CDR3 is TGCAGTGCAACTAGGTCTGCTTCCTACAATGAGCAGTTCTTC.

The chain links TRBV10-2 to TRBJ2-7; D call uncertain. CDR1 is WSHSY and CDR2 is SAAADI in the germline V gene. V shed 6 bases and J shed 1 base, with 16 bases lying between them. The CDR3 contains 15 residues. Here the CDR3 reads CASRTTTSKSYEQYF. CDR3 in DNA: TGCGCCAGCAGAACCACTACCTCAAAATCCTACGAGCAGTACTTC.

This clonotype was seen many times. This chain joins TRBV5-5 and TRBJ2-5; tentative D call: TRBD2 (6 bases). The germline gives CDR1 SGHKS, CDR2 YYEKEE (reference sequence). This CDR3 has 14 residues. V dropped 0 bases and J dropped 5 bases, with 11 bases sitting between them. Written as DNA, the CDR3 is TGTGCCAGCAGCTTGGAAGTGGGGGGTGAGACCCAGTACTTC. Protein: CASSLEVGGETQYF.

This clonotype came up a few times. V is TRBV29-1 and J is TRBJ2-7; D gene unclear. The germline CDR1 and CDR2 sequences are SQVTM and ANQGSEA. V was cut by 1 base and J by 5 bases, with 12 bases left in between. The CDR3 is made up of 13 amino acids. This CDR3 reads CSVEGTAGDEQYF. The CDR3 DNA is TGCAGCGTTGAAGGTACGGCTGGGGACGAGCAGTACTTC.

This clonotype was counted a few times. The gene calls are TRBV2 and TRBJ2-7; D is unresolved. Germline V gene sequence: CDR1 SNHLY, CDR2 FYNNEI. V lost 0 bases and J 0 bases, leaving 12 bases between the germline ends. The CDR3 totals 16 residues. CDR3 residues: CASSEASDLSSYEQYF. CDR3 nucleotide sequence: TGTGCCAGCAGTGAAGCGAGCGACCTAAGCTCCTACGAGCAGTACTTC.

The chain combines TRBV19 with TRBJ2-5, with D hard to call. From germline, CDR1 is LNHDA and CDR2 SQIVND (reference sequence). This CDR3 has 13 residues. V was cut by 2 bases and J by 3 bases, with 7 bases left in between. CDR3 sequence: CASSIYEEETQYF. CDR3 nucleotide sequence: TGTGCCAGTAGTATATACGAGGAAGAGACCCAGTACTTC.

The chain combines TRBV11-2 with TRBJ2-1; the D gene is possibly TRBD2 (5 bases). The CDR3 loop spans 15 amino acids. Trimming stripped 1 base from V and 5 bases from J, with 12 bases between. Germline CDR1 is SGHAT and CDR2 is FQNNGV. The CDR3 DNA reads as TGTGCCAGCAGCTTAGCGGGATTTAGCAACAATGAGCAGTTCTTC. Protein: CASSLAGFSNNEQFF.

This clonotype was observed many times. V is TRBV7-2 and J is TRBJ1-2; D is possibly TRBD1 (5 bases). Germline CDR1 is SGHTA and CDR2 is FQGNSA. The CDR3 extends over 14 amino acids. V shed 4 bases and J shed 8 bases, with 17 bases lying between them. This CDR3 is CASSSAWWGGGYTF. The CDR3 DNA sequence: TGTGCCAGCAGCTCCGCTTGGTGGGGCGGGGGCTACACCTTC. Using reference TRBV7-2 and TRBJ1-2 for the parts outside the CDR3, the full variable domain is GAGVSQSPSNKVTEKGKDVELRCDPISGHTALYWYRQSLGQGLEFLIYFQGNSAPDKSGLPSDRFSAERTGGSVSTLTIQRTQQEDSAVYLCASSSAWWGGGYTFGSGTRLTVV.

The chain recombines TRBV25-1 with TRBJ2-7; D is possibly TRBD2 (5 bases). V lost 5 bases and J lost 12, with 17 bases in between. CDR1 MGHDK and CDR2 SYGVNS come from the germline V gene. The CDR3 contains 12 residues. The CDR3, as DNA: TGTGCCAGCAGTTACGGGGTCTTAAAGTGGTACTTC. Translation: CASSYGVLKWYF.